This T cell receptor (beta chain) was identified in a study of T cells in Graves' hyperthyroidism and ophthalmopathy. V dropped 0 bases and J dropped 5 bases, with 14 bases sitting between them. The germline V gene has CDR1 DFQATT and CDR2 SNEGSKA (reference sequence). The CDR3 covers 14 residues. Pregnant or lactating patients were excluded, as were those with uncontrolled infection or other autoimmune disease. In making diagnoses, clinical symptoms, serum thyroxine and TRAb, thyroid ultrasound and orbital computed tomography were all used. In the case of this clonotype: Its antigen is currently unknown.

Study-wide results and limits: Blood held most thyroid clonotypes expanded above 0.001 frequency. Ophthalmopathy, as predicted by the model, came a median around 6 months after the prediction.

Amplification of TCR beta CDR3 regions used RNA as the template. Researchers ran a first-round RT-PCR on the TCR CDR3 using the HTBI primer set. TCRdb reprocessed the multiplex PCR reads with MiXCR, giving one entry per CDR3 protein. The sample includes 750,000 to 900,000 distinct CDR3 sequences, roughly 40% of them seen just once. The TCR sequence derives from a man between 18 and 35 years old with Graves' hyperthyroidism. The chain uses TRBV20-1 and TRBJ2-7; D gene ambiguous. The sequencing sample was made of blood. The CDR3 is CSARDSLGRNEQYF. The CDR3 DNA sequence: TGCAGTGCTAGAGATTCGTTGGGTAGGAACGAGCAGTACTTC.